The entry that follows covers one T cell receptor (beta chain) sequence. Its specificity is not known. Synthetic inline TR CDR3 controls covering all V-J pairings were spiked into each PCR. Data came from immunoSEQ multiplex PCR; TCRdb stores just in-frame clones and leaves some out. The sample yields 20,000 to 30,000 clones, around 90% seen once. The data belong to a study of multiple sclerosis patients with progressive multifocal leukoencephalopathy. The CDR3 covers 19 residues. V shed 0 bases and J 7 bases; nucleotides not matched to a gene: 17. Per germline, CDR1 SEHNR and CDR2 FQNEAQ (reference sequence). Noted time point: about a year of natalizumab therapy. Study conclusions and caveats: Findings may reflect JC virus infection or just general immunocompromise. Lower normalized Shannon entropy suggested reduced TRB diversity in most PML patients. Clones expanded at PML were already present before and during natalizumab.

The material was PBMCs, obtained from a patient treated with natalizumab. The V gene is TRBV7-9, the J gene TRBJ2-1, with 8 bases that match TRBD2. The clonotype comes from a young man with multiple sclerosis. CDR3 bases: TGTGCCAGCAGCTTAGCTAGTTCAGCAGGAGCGGGAGTCGGTAATGAGCAGTTCTTC. Its translation: CASSLASSAGAGVGNEQFF.